This passage covers 22 T cell receptor beta chains from one sample sequenced in a study of cytotoxic CD8 clonotypes in ibrutinib-treated CLL. TCRdb's table, derived via immunoSEQ multiplex PCR, lists solely in-frame clones and lacks some. The sample holds fewer than 85,000 clones, 70% to 80% seen once. The specimen comprised PBMCs, sampled after 12 months of ibrutinib treatment. The receptors were sampled from a human donor with chronic lymphocytic leukemia.

The chain has TRBV10-2 and TRBJ1-1; the D is unclear. V was clipped by 0 bases and J by 10 bases, with 9 bases between them. CDR1 and CDR2 from the germline V gene are WSHSY and SAAADI. The CDR3 has 12 residues. Here the CDR3 DNA reads TGCGCCAGCAGTGAGTCGAGGCTAGGAGCTTTCTTT. Encoded protein: CASSESRLGAFF.

This chain uses TRBV19 with TRBJ1-5; D call uncertain. Germline V gene data show CDR1 as LNHDA and CDR2 as SQIVND (reference sequence). V was cut by 1 base and J by 0 bases, with 13 bases left in between. The CDR3 is 17 amino acids. CDR3 sequence: CASSIVVGKGSNQPQHF. In nucleotides, the CDR3 is TGTGCCAGTAGTATAGTAGTCGGCAAGGGTAGCAATCAGCCCCAGCATTTT.

This clone appeared a single time. The chain has TRBV18 and TRBJ2-4, with 7 positions matching TRBD1. V lost 0 bases, J lost 8 bases, and 4 bases stayed unmatched. The CDR3 length is 14 residues. Germline CDR1 is KGHSH and CDR2 is LQKENI. CDR3 sequence: CASSPPTGMDIQYF. The CDR3 bases are TGTGCCAGCTCACCACCGACAGGGATGGACATTCAGTACTTC.

V is TRBV5-8 and J is TRBJ2-7; no definite D call. The CDR3 is 13 residues long. Per germline, CDR1 SGHTS and CDR2 YDEGEE. V lost 6 bases and J lost 2, with 12 bases in between. The CDR3 coding sequence is TGTGCCAGCATGGACCGCCGGGCCTACGAGCAGTACTTC. This codes for CASMDRRAYEQYF.

The chain combines TRBV18 with TRBJ2-5; D gene unclear. Germline assignment: CDR1 KGHSH and CDR2 LQKENI. V shed 0 bases and J shed 5 bases, with 10 bases lying between them. The CDR3 is 14 amino acids. Here the CDR3 reads CASSPPSGRETQYF. CDR3 bases: TGTGCCAGCTCACCACCCTCCGGTCGGGAGACCCAGTACTTC.

This chain uses TRBV4-1 with TRBJ2-3, with no clear D. CDR3 size: 12 residues. Trimming stripped 0 bases from V and 5 bases from J, with 3 bases between. From germline, CDR1 is MGHRA and CDR2 YSYEKL. CDR3: CASSQERDTQYF. The CDR3 DNA is TGCGCCAGCAGCCAAGAAAGAGATACGCAGTATTTT.

J is TRBJ1-4 and V is TRBV28; tentatively, D is TRBD1 (5 bases). V dropped 5 bases and J dropped 0 bases, with 10 bases sitting between them. CDR1 and CDR2 from the germline V gene are MDHEN and SYDVKM. The CDR3 contains 15 residues. The DNA of the CDR3 is TGTGCCAGCAGTCCGACACAGGCAACTAATGAAAAACTGTTTTTT. Translation gives CASSPTQATNEKLFF.

The CDR3 sequence: CASSPNDRDRGYGYTF. The CDR3 DNA reads as TGTGCCAGCTCACCCAACGACCGGGACAGGGGTTATGGCTACACCTTC. The chain carries TRBV18 and TRBJ1-2, with TRBD1 matching over 10 bases. V was clipped by 3 bases and J by 5 bases; unmatched bases: 9. CDR3 length: 16 residues. Germline-derived CDR1 and CDR2 are KGHSH and LQKENI.

The V call is TRBV7-6, the J call TRBJ2-1, with 8 positions matching TRBD2. CDR1 and CDR2 from the germline V gene are SGHVS and FNYEAQ. V was pared by 7 bases and J by 9 bases, with 5 bases of the junction left unmatched. CDR3 size: 12 residues. CDR3 nucleotides: TGTGCCAGCACTAGCGGGTTGCTTGAGCAGTTCTTC. It translates to CASTSGLLEQFF.

The J gene is TRBJ2-5, the V gene TRBV10-3; D is tentatively TRBD1 or TRBD2 (5 bases each). Trimming removed 3 bases from V and 5 bases from J, with 10 bases in between. CDR1 is ENHRY and CDR2 is SYGVKD in the germline V gene. CDR3 length equals 13 residues. This chain's CDR3 is CAISDWGSETQYF. The CDR3 coding sequence is TGTGCCATCAGTGACTGGGGGTCGGAGACCCAGTACTTC.

The rearrangement joins TRBV7-6 to TRBJ2-5; D remains unclear. In germline, CDR1 is SGHVS, CDR2 FNYEAQ. V was trimmed by 1 base and J by 4 bases, leaving 7 bases between them. The CDR3 spans 13 residues. CDR3: CASSLGRLETQYF. As DNA, the CDR3 is TGTGCCAGCAGCTTAGGCAGGCTAGAGACCCAGTACTTC.

This clone occurred a few times. The chain combines TRBV9 with TRBJ1-4; D is undetermined. V shed 3 bases and J shed 3 bases, with 12 bases lying between them. This CDR3 region has 15 residues. CDR1 and CDR2 from the germline V gene are SGDLS and YYNGEE. Here the CDR3 DNA reads TGTGCCAGCAGCGCCAAGGGTACTCCTAATGAAAAACTGTTTTTT. Protein sequence: CASSAKGTPNEKLFF. The full variable domain, completed using reference TRBV9 and TRBJ1-4, is DSGVTQTPKHLITATGQRVTLRCSPRSGDLSVYWYQQSLDQGLQFLIQYYNGEERAKGNILERFSAQQFPDLHSELNLSSLELGDSALYFCASSAKGTPNEKLFFGSGTQLSVL.

This chain links TRBV7-3 with TRBJ2-2; 7 bases align to TRBD1. With 5 bases clipped from V and 0 bases from J, the junction kept 6 bases outside the gene matches. Germline-derived CDR1 and CDR2 are SGHTA and FQGTGA. The CDR3 sequence is 16 residues long. The CDR3 spells CASSPGQVANTGELFF. The CDR3 DNA sequence: TGTGCCAGCAGCCCCGGACAGGTAGCGAACACCGGGGAGCTGTTTTTT.

The V gene is TRBV6-5, the J gene TRBJ1-5; possible D gene TRBD1, 5 bases. The ends were cut back, 6 bases at V and 4 bases at J, with 10 bases in the middle. Germline CDR1 is MNHEY and CDR2 is SVGAGI. The CDR3 is made up of 13 amino acids. CDR3 in amino acids: CASSQGRNQPQHF. CDR3 bases: TGTGCCAGCAGCCAGGGCCGGAATCAGCCCCAGCATTTT.

A single count supports this clone. The chain carries TRBV20-1 and TRBJ2-3; unclear D gene. Trimming took 0 bases from V and 8 from J, leaving 3 bases between them. The CDR3 runs 10 residues. Germline V gives CDR1 DFQATT, CDR2 SNEGSKA (reference sequence). The DNA of the CDR3 is TGCAGTGCTAGAGACCCTACGCAGTATTTT. Protein sequence: CSARDPTQYF.

The rearrangement joins TRBV7-2 to TRBJ2-5, with 7 bases aligning to TRBD2. With 2 bases clipped from V and 5 bases from J, the junction kept 8 bases outside the gene matches. This CDR3 is 15 amino acids long. Germline V gene sequence: CDR1 SGHTA, CDR2 FQGNSA. This CDR3 is CASSLSGTTQETQYF. The CDR3 nucleotides are TGTGCCAGCAGCTTATCCGGGACTACCCAGGAGACCCAGTACTTC.

Many counts were recorded for this clone. V gene TRBV4-2 combines with J gene TRBJ1-6; no reliable D call. The CDR3 has 14 amino acids. Trimming left V 7 bases short and J 5 bases short, with 12 bases between. Germline loops: CDR1 LGHNA, CDR2 YNFKEQ. CDR3: CASNPRRNNSPLHF. CDR3 nucleotide sequence: TGTGCCAGCAACCCGAGGCGAAATAATTCACCCCTCCACTTT.

V and J are TRBV28 and TRBJ2-3; TRBD2 might be the D (5 bases). V lost 4 bases to trimming and J lost 4 bases, with 9 bases between them. Germline V gives CDR1 MDHEN, CDR2 SYDVKM. The CDR3 has 13 residues. The CDR3 protein is CASSSGGADTQYF. Here the CDR3 DNA reads TGTGCCAGCAGTTCAGGAGGCGCAGATACGCAGTATTTT.

The chain carries TRBV7-9 and TRBJ1-3; D unresolved. In germline, CDR1 is SEHNR, CDR2 FQNEAQ (reference sequence). The length of the CDR3 is 12 residues. V lost 7 bases, J lost 2 bases, and 6 bases lay in between. The CDR3 spells CASTLPGNTIYF. For the CDR3, the DNA is TGTGCCAGCACCCTGCCTGGAAACACCATATATTTT.

The rearrangement joins TRBV7-7 to TRBJ1-1, with D tentatively TRBD1 (5 bases). The length of the CDR3 is 11 residues. Per the germline V gene, CDR1 is SSHAT and CDR2 is FNYEAQ (reference sequence). CDR3 DNA: TGTGCTACGTCCCCGGGGCCTGAAGCTTTCTTT. This translates into CATSPGPEAFF.

This rearrangement joins TRBV6-1 to TRBJ2-1, with TRBD2 identical over 11 bases. Germline-derived CDR1 and CDR2 are MNHNS and SASEGT. Losses at the gene ends were 8 bases for V and 15 bases for J; bases not matched to a gene: 9. The CDR3 loop spans 12 amino acids. The CDR3 here is CASGGLAVLRFF. In DNA form, the CDR3 reads TGTGCCAGCGGGGGACTAGCGGTGCTCAGGTTCTTC.

This chain links TRBV18 with TRBJ1-1, with D perhaps matching TRBD1 (5 bases). The germline gives CDR1 KGHSH, CDR2 LQKENI. Trimming left V 3 bases short and J 2 bases short, with 10 bases between. There are 14 residues in the CDR3. CDR3 DNA sequence: TGTGCCAGCTCACCTCAGGGCCCAAACACTGAAGCTTTCTTT. This translates into CASSPQGPNTEAFF.